Described below is a single TCR beta chain sequence and its context. This entry comes from a study of shared clonotypes between healthy human individuals. Between the trimmed V and J ends, which lost 3 bases and 5 bases, there was a span of 8 bases. CDR3 length equals 13 residues. Germline assignment: CDR1 MNHEY and CDR2 SMNVEV (reference sequence). This table comes from immunoSEQ multiplex PCR, and its TCRdb copy is limited to in-frame clones, with some not included. The repertoire consists of around 600,000 clones, with roughly 97% occurring once and the leading ten covering about 0.06%. The V and J genes are TRBV27 and TRBJ1-5; D not resolved. This clonotype was sampled from a woman aged 30 to 39 in good health. The sequenced sample was naive CD4+ T cells sorted from blood. Subset in this sample: CD45RA+ positively selected. The CDR3: CASSFGKYQPQHF. DNA for the CDR3: TGTGCCAGCAGTTTCGGAAAGTATCAGCCCCAGCATTTT.